This T cell receptor (beta chain) stems from a study of T cells in Graves' hyperthyroidism and ophthalmopathy. Study information: Specimen type is peripheral blood, collected at initial diagnosis prior to any treatment.

Study results and limitations: Most clonotypes expanded in the thyroid (above 0.001) were also present in blood.

Turning to this clonotype: The antigen remains undetermined.

Using RNA transcripts as the source, TCR beta CDR3 regions were amplified. First-round RT-PCR targeting the TCR CDR3 was performed with the HTBI primer set. Via MiXCR, TCRdb re-called the multiplex PCR reads, giving one row per CDR3 protein. The sample carries fewer than 500,000 distinct CDR3 sequences, more than 12% recorded once. The sample taken for sequencing was blood. The TCR sequence derives from a woman aged 30 to 39 with Graves' ophthalmopathy.

The CDR3 reads CASSWRDPSSYNSPLHF. CDR3 DNA sequence: TGTGCCAGCAGTTGGCGGGATCCGAGCTCCTATAATTCACCCCTCCACTTT. J is TRBJ1-6 and V is TRBV6-2 or TRBV6-3; D is uncertain. The CDR3 contains 17 residues. Trimming took 4 bases from V and 0 from J, leaving 13 bases between them. CDR1 is MNHEY and CDR2 is SVGEGT in the germline V gene.